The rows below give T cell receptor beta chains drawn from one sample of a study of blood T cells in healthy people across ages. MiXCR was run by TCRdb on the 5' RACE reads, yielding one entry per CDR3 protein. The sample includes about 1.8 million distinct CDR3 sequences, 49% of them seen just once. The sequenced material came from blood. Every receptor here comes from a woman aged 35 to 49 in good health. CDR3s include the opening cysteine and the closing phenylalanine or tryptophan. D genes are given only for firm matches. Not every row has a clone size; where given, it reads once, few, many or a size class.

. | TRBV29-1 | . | CSIGTQYF
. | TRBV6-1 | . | CASKNTILLQETQYF
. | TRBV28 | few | CASSFQTAGYGYTF
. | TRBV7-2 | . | CASRLVVGTALNSPLHF
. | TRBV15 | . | CATSRGFGPPWSVHETQYF
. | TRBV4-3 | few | CASSQQSGGQNFFYEQYF
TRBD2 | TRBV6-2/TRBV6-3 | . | CASSSLVAGGLSEQFF
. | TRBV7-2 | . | CASSSPISGSPLHF
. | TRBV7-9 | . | CASSFSDGSPLHF
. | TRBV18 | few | CASHISNQETQYF
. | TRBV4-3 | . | CASSQENRIATDTQYF
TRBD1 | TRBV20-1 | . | CSARIAGGDDYGYTF
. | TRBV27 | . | CASSPFSLGGLAKNIQYF
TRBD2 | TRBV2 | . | CASSPTRSGAYEQYF
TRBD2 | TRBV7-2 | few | CASSTRTSGGALGTQYF
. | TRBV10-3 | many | CAISPQGYEQYF
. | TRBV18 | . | CASSPLGPRDEQFF
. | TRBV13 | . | CASSSVQRVQYF
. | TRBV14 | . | CAPREDGTRQPQHF
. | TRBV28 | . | CASSGVAISSYEQYF